The entry below gives a single T cell receptor beta chain sequence along with its context. This clonotype turned up a few times. Its antigen is unknown. It has no much larger one-base neighbor in the sample; base qualities were not kept. The listed sequencing device is Illumina NovaSeq 6000. TCRalpha and TCRbeta cDNA libraries were built by 5'RACE with constant-segment primers, adding sample barcodes and unique molecular identifiers. Trizol reagent was used to extract RNA from every sample. The libraries were amplified in two PCR steps, and the second step added a second sample barcode and Illumina TruSeq adapters. The libraries were sequenced on an Illumina NovaSeq using 2 x 150 bp paired-end reads. As for the original processing: With migec v1.2.7, reads were demultiplexed and then collapsed into UMI-guided consensus sequences. Using mixcr v2.1.11, UMI consensuses were aligned to TRA and TRB V and J templates and then assembled into clonotypes. A clonotype was counted as expanded or contracted only if both edgeR and NoisET called the change significant, with noise models trained on biological replicates. For edgeR calls, the thresholds were a false discovery rate-adjusted p below 0.01 and a log2 fold-change of 1. As an exploratory analysis of dynamics, max-normalized trajectories of the 1000 most abundant clonotypes were examined by PCA with hierarchical clustering. The CD4 or CD8 phenotype of responding clones was assigned using the separately sequenced CD4+ and CD8+ repertoires. TCRdb reanalyzed the raw reads on its own, using fastp at Q25 for trimming and MiXCR for clone calling, and kept in-frame beta chains. Rows are combined by CDR3 protein, so each entry shows the most common genes and DNA. The V and J calls and clone size are TCRdb's, not the authors'. For this sample there are about 470,000 distinct CDR3 sequences; roughly 25% appear just once. The ten largest clones capture 9.5% to 15% of the sample.

The CDR3 measures 18 amino acids from cysteine to phenylalanine. Here the CDR3 DNA is all that survives: 54 bases in frame from base 1. Germline trimming amounts to 6 bases on V and 0 bases on J, with 14 as the count of junction bases outside the gene matches. PBMCs were isolated by Ficoll-Paque density gradient centrifugation. The data derive from a study of T-cell memory formation after mild COVID-19 (dated by TCRdb to 2020 to 2022). Study-level background: TCR sequence clusters from the two donors were found to be largely donor specific. In a couple of donors, T-cell clones that expanded and contracted after mild COVID-19 were followed by sequencing TCRalpha and TCRbeta repertoires longitudinally. The cohort was made up of two young adult volunteers, one female and one male, who were previously healthy. Findings and caveats that apply to the study as a whole: Contracting CD4+ clones appeared mostly in the CM and EM memory subsets, whereas CD8+ clones were enriched in EMRA. The detection of some responding clones in pre-infection memory suggests that pre-existing cross-reactive memory T cells joined the SARS-CoV-2 response. SARS-CoV-2 specificity of the second-wave clones peaking on day 37 was not confirmed. Only a couple of mild cases were covered by the study, and larger cohorts that include severe cases with pre-infection samples were considered necessary. Clones that contracted from day 15 to 85 showed balanced CD4/CD8 phenotypes, whereas a second wave of clones that expanded from day 15 to 37 leaned towards CD4+.

This clonotype was sampled from an adult woman who had mild COVID-19 (a few samples of this study predate the infection). The sample titles of this study are shuffled in the database, so cell type and time point are left out; the donor was told from shared clones. Input material: PBMCs or a T cell subset sorted from them (not recorded which). The chain links TRBV12-3 or TRBV12-4 with TRBJ2-1, and TRBD2 matches 7 of the central bases. The CDR3 loop reads CASSLTLADVSSYNEQFF. In nucleotides, the sequence is TGTGCCAGCAGCTTGACCCTAGCGGACGTAAGCTCCTACAATGAGCAGTTCTTC.